This paragraph covers one T cell receptor beta chain sequence. The record originates from a study of blood T cell repertoires in COVID-19. Study in general: The United States, Italy and Spain provided the acute and convalescent COVID-19 samples.

Source study methods: Nucleated cell counts were estimated from reference gene primer amplification. The data were produced by immunoSEQ multiplex PCR, yet TCRdb's version contains in-frame clones alone and is incomplete. The V and J calls and clone size were taken over from that table, and D and trimming were inferred from the DNA. This repertoire shows tens of thousands of clones, about 86% found once; its top ten account for roughly an eighth. The CDR3 is 13 residues long. Germline CDR1 is MNHEY and CDR2 is SVGAGI. V was trimmed by 10 bases and J by 0 bases, leaving 12 bases between them. This sequence originates from a human donor in a cohort sampled during active COVID-19. Sequencing was performed on peripheral blood. This chain connects TRBV6-5 to TRBJ1-2; D unresolved. CDR3 sequence (DNA): TGTGCCACCGGGGTCATAGCTAACTATGGCTACACCTTC. As protein: CATGVIANYGYTF.